This is a list of T cell receptor beta chains from one sample in a study of cytomegalovirus exposure and HLA in healthy donors. Repertoires were generated with immunoSEQ multiplex PCR, while TCRdb's copy carries only in-frame clones and drops some. The ten top clones account for around 0.7%, within a sample of about 200,000 clones. The sample was PBMCs. All receptors derive from a boy younger than 18 in good health and CMV-seronegative. CDR3s include the opening cysteine and the closing phenylalanine or tryptophan. Fields, in order: J gene, D gene, CDR3 length, V gene, CDR3 protein, CDR3 DNA. D genes are given only for firm matches.

j_call: TRBJ1-3; d_call: -; cdr3_length: 15; v_call: TRBV19; cdr3_aa: CASSSGGTSGNTIYF; cdr3_nt: TGTGCCAGTAGTTCCGGCGGGACCTCTGGAAACACCATATATTTT
j_call: TRBJ2-1; d_call: -; cdr3_length: 16; v_call: TRBV5-1; cdr3_aa: CASSLGGTGIMNEQFF; cdr3_nt: TGCGCCAGCAGCTTGGGGGGGACTGGAATTATGAATGAGCAGTTCTTC
j_call: TRBJ2-2; d_call: TRBD2; cdr3_length: 16; v_call: TRBV19; cdr3_aa: CASNGERDPNTGELFF; cdr3_nt: TGTGCCAGTAATGGCGAGCGGGACCCGAACACCGGGGAGCTGTTTTTT
j_call: TRBJ1-1; d_call: -; cdr3_length: 15; v_call: TRBV4-2; cdr3_aa: CASSPLGGENTEAFF; cdr3_nt: TGTGCCAGCAGCCCTCTAGGAGGGGAGAACACTGAAGCTTTCTTT
j_call: TRBJ2-7; d_call: -; cdr3_length: 10; v_call: TRBV5-4; cdr3_aa: CASSNYEQYF; cdr3_nt: TGTGCCAGCAGTAACTACGAGCAGTACTTC
j_call: TRBJ2-5; d_call: TRBD1; cdr3_length: 14; v_call: TRBV13; cdr3_aa: CASSSSDRVETQYF; cdr3_nt: TGTGCCAGCAGCTCCTCGGACAGGGTAGAGACCCAGTACTTC
j_call: TRBJ1-1; d_call: TRBD1; cdr3_length: 15; v_call: TRBV6-5; cdr3_aa: CASSYDEGQGWPAFF; cdr3_nt: TGTGCCAGCAGTTACGATGAGGGACAGGGATGGCCAGCTTTCTTT
j_call: TRBJ1-5; d_call: -; cdr3_length: 15; v_call: TRBV6-5; cdr3_aa: CASSYNRDRHQPQHF; cdr3_nt: TGTGCCAGCAGTTACAACAGGGATCGGCATCAGCCCCAGCATTTT
j_call: TRBJ1-5; d_call: -; cdr3_length: 15; v_call: TRBV4-2; cdr3_aa: CASSQEMTGNQPQHF; cdr3_nt: TGTGCCAGCAGCCAAGAGATGACGGGTAATCAGCCCCAGCATTTT
j_call: TRBJ1-2; d_call: -; cdr3_length: 15; v_call: TRBV27; cdr3_aa: CASSLWGLPNYGYTF; cdr3_nt: TGTGCCAGCAGTCTCTGGGGCCTACCTAACTATGGCTACACCTTC
j_call: TRBJ2-7; d_call: -; cdr3_length: 12; v_call: TRBV29-1; cdr3_aa: CSVGTEPYEQYF; cdr3_nt: TGCAGCGTTGGGACAGAGCCCTACGAGCAGTACTTC
j_call: TRBJ2-7; d_call: TRBD1; cdr3_length: 17; v_call: TRBV4-3; cdr3_aa: CASSRRTGVLGTYEQYF; cdr3_nt: TGCGCCAGCAGCCGCCGGACAGGGGTGTTAGGAACCTACGAGCAGTACTTC
j_call: TRBJ2-3; d_call: -; cdr3_length: 15; v_call: TRBV27; cdr3_aa: CASSRQEQRTDTQYF; cdr3_nt: TGTGCCAGCTCTCGCCAAGAACAGCGCACAGATACGCAGTATTTT
j_call: TRBJ2-3; d_call: TRBD2; cdr3_length: 18; v_call: TRBV11-2; cdr3_aa: CASSFRLAGTSGTDTQYF; cdr3_nt: TGTGCCAGCAGCTTTCGGCTAGCGGGGACGTCGGGGACAGATACGCAGTATTTT
j_call: TRBJ1-5; d_call: TRBD1; cdr3_length: 14; v_call: TRBV19; cdr3_aa: CASSVTGGQQPQHF; cdr3_nt: TGTGCCAGTAGTGTAACAGGGGGCCAACAGCCCCAGCATTTT
j_call: TRBJ2-7; d_call: TRBD1; cdr3_length: 16; v_call: TRBV7-9; cdr3_aa: CASSSNRDRPAYEQYF; cdr3_nt: TGTGCCAGCAGCTCGAACCGGGACAGACCCGCCTACGAGCAGTACTTC
j_call: TRBJ2-7; d_call: -; cdr3_length: 13; v_call: TRBV7-9; cdr3_aa: CASSLVHSYEQYF; cdr3_nt: TGTGCCAGCAGCTTAGTCCACAGCTACGAGCAGTACTTC
j_call: TRBJ2-3; d_call: -; cdr3_length: 15; v_call: TRBV6-1; cdr3_aa: CASKSGGAGTDTQYF; cdr3_nt: TGTGCCAGCAAGTCTGGAGGGGCAGGCACAGATACGCAGTATTTT
j_call: TRBJ1-5; d_call: -; cdr3_length: 16; v_call: TRBV5-5; cdr3_aa: CASSQTGVNSNQPQHF; cdr3_nt: TGTGCCAGCAGCCAAACGGGGGTTAATAGCAATCAGCCCCAGCATTTT
j_call: TRBJ1-6; d_call: -; cdr3_length: 17; v_call: TRBV9; cdr3_aa: CASSVHRDIAGWAPLHF; cdr3_nt: TGTGCCAGCAGCGTCCATCGGGACATAGCCGGGTGGGCACCCCTCCACTTT
j_call: TRBJ2-1; d_call: TRBD2; cdr3_length: 17; v_call: TRBV9; cdr3_aa: CASTRWGGTSSYNEQFF; cdr3_nt: TGTGCCAGCACCCGCTGGGGGGGGACGAGCTCCTACAATGAGCAGTTCTTC
j_call: TRBJ1-2; d_call: -; cdr3_length: 13; v_call: TRBV11-2; cdr3_aa: CASSPIRRDGYTF; cdr3_nt: TGTGCCAGCAGCCCTATTAGGCGGGATGGCTACACCTTC
j_call: TRBJ2-2; d_call: -; cdr3_length: 12; v_call: TRBV7-2; cdr3_aa: CASSSYTGELFF; cdr3_nt: TGTGCCAGCAGCTCCTACACCGGGGAGCTGTTTTTT
j_call: TRBJ2-5; d_call: -; cdr3_length: 14; v_call: TRBV13; cdr3_aa: CASSFWGGRETQYF; cdr3_nt: TGTGCCAGCAGCTTTTGGGGGGGCCGGGAGACCCAGTACTTC
j_call: TRBJ2-5; d_call: -; cdr3_length: 15; v_call: TRBV5-1; cdr3_aa: CASNPGGQGKETQYF; cdr3_nt: TGCGCCAGCAACCCGGGTGGGCAGGGGAAGGAGACCCAGTACTTC
j_call: TRBJ1-6; d_call: -; cdr3_length: 16; v_call: TRBV9; cdr3_aa: CASSVGGEGYNSPLHF; cdr3_nt: TGTGCCAGCAGCGTCGGGGGGGAAGGCTATAATTCACCCCTCCACTTT
j_call: TRBJ1-5; d_call: -; cdr3_length: 16; v_call: TRBV19; cdr3_aa: CASTRIGGGRNQPQHF; cdr3_nt: TGTGCCAGTACACGAATCGGGGGGGGCCGGAATCAGCCCCAGCATTTT
j_call: TRBJ1-5; d_call: TRBD1; cdr3_length: 16; v_call: TRBV7-9; cdr3_aa: CASSLTGGQGNQPQHF; cdr3_nt: TGTGCCAGCAGCTTAACGGGGGGACAGGGTAATCAGCCCCAGCATTTT
j_call: TRBJ2-2; d_call: -; cdr3_length: 15; v_call: TRBV29-1; cdr3_aa: CSVAAGTKNTGELFF; cdr3_nt: TGCAGCGTGGCAGCCGGGACAAAGAACACCGGGGAGCTGTTTTTT
j_call: TRBJ2-7; d_call: -; cdr3_length: 15; v_call: TRBV25-1; cdr3_aa: CASSEYPSGSYEQYF; cdr3_nt: TGTGCCAGCAGTGAATACCCCTCGGGGTCCTACGAGCAGTACTTC
j_call: TRBJ2-7; d_call: -; cdr3_length: 14; v_call: TRBV27; cdr3_aa: CASSPTGTAYEQYF; cdr3_nt: TGTGCCAGCAGTCCGACAGGTACTGCCTACGAGCAGTACTTC
j_call: TRBJ2-7; d_call: TRBD1; cdr3_length: 15; v_call: TRBV13; cdr3_aa: CASSRSRDRRGEQYF; cdr3_nt: TGTGCCAGCAGCCGCTCCCGGGACAGGAGGGGCGAGCAGTACTTC